This TCR beta chain was recovered during a study of T-cell reconstitution after alpha-beta-depleted transplantation in children. Broader study findings: Several patients had high TCRbeta diversity at day 60; it came from surviving recipient T cells and thymic progenitors. Where alpha-beta T cells came from about two months after transplant was reportedly several hundred expanded graft clones. Newly produced T cells mostly provided counts and TCRbeta diversity after one year, as hyperexpanded clones declined.

Unique molecular identifiers were incorporated when the TCRbeta library was constructed. TCRdb recomputed calls from the PCR reads with MiXCR, one row per CDR3 protein. The sample holds some 450,000 distinct CDR3 sequences, about 45% seen once. This clonotype has just one count. Antigen unknown. The length of the CDR3 is 15 residues. The V gene end was trimmed by 8 bases and the J gene end by 2 bases; junction bases not matched to a gene: 10. This rearrangement joins TRBV12-3 or TRBV12-4 to TRBJ2-7; 9 nucleotides agree with TRBD2. The source was PBMCs, collected before TCRalphabeta/CD19-depleted stem cell transplant. This receptor was obtained from a girl aged 2 to 9 with aplastic anemia, due to receive a stem cell transplant. CDR3 bases: TGTGCCAGCCGGAGCCTCTCTAGCGGGGCCTACGAGCAGTACTTC. Residues: CASRSLSSGAYEQYF.